This T cell receptor beta chain comes out of a study of CD8 T cells in ankylosing spondylitis. The CDR3 sequence is 14 residues long. The germline CDR1 and CDR2 sequences are DFQATT and SNEGSKA (reference sequence). Trimming cost V 6 bases and J 6 bases; bases outside gene matches: 10. Study conclusions and caveats: Disease-linked clones bore a CD8+ phenotype and were relatively rare in peripheral blood. Past research had described some motif variants in reactive arthritis synovial fluid and blood. Seemingly distinctive of ankylosing spondylitis blood was a TCR beta motif formed by eight highly homologous variants.

5'-RACE, quantitative and with molecular barcodes, yielded the TCR beta libraries. Using its own MiXCR run on the 5' RACE reads, TCRdb lists one record per CDR3 protein. The repertoire holds about 400,000 distinct CDR3 sequences, with around 24% as singletons. This clonotype came up a few times. The target antigen is unknown. Sequenced input: blood, either unsorted or a sorted T cell fraction (not recorded which). The chain is built from TRBV20-1 and TRBJ2-1, with 8 bases that match TRBD2. The receptor's source is a male donor with ankylosing spondylitis. The CDR3 protein is CSATPPGGANEQFF. The CDR3 DNA reads TGCAGTGCGACTCCCCCGGGGGGGGCCAATGAGCAGTTCTTC.